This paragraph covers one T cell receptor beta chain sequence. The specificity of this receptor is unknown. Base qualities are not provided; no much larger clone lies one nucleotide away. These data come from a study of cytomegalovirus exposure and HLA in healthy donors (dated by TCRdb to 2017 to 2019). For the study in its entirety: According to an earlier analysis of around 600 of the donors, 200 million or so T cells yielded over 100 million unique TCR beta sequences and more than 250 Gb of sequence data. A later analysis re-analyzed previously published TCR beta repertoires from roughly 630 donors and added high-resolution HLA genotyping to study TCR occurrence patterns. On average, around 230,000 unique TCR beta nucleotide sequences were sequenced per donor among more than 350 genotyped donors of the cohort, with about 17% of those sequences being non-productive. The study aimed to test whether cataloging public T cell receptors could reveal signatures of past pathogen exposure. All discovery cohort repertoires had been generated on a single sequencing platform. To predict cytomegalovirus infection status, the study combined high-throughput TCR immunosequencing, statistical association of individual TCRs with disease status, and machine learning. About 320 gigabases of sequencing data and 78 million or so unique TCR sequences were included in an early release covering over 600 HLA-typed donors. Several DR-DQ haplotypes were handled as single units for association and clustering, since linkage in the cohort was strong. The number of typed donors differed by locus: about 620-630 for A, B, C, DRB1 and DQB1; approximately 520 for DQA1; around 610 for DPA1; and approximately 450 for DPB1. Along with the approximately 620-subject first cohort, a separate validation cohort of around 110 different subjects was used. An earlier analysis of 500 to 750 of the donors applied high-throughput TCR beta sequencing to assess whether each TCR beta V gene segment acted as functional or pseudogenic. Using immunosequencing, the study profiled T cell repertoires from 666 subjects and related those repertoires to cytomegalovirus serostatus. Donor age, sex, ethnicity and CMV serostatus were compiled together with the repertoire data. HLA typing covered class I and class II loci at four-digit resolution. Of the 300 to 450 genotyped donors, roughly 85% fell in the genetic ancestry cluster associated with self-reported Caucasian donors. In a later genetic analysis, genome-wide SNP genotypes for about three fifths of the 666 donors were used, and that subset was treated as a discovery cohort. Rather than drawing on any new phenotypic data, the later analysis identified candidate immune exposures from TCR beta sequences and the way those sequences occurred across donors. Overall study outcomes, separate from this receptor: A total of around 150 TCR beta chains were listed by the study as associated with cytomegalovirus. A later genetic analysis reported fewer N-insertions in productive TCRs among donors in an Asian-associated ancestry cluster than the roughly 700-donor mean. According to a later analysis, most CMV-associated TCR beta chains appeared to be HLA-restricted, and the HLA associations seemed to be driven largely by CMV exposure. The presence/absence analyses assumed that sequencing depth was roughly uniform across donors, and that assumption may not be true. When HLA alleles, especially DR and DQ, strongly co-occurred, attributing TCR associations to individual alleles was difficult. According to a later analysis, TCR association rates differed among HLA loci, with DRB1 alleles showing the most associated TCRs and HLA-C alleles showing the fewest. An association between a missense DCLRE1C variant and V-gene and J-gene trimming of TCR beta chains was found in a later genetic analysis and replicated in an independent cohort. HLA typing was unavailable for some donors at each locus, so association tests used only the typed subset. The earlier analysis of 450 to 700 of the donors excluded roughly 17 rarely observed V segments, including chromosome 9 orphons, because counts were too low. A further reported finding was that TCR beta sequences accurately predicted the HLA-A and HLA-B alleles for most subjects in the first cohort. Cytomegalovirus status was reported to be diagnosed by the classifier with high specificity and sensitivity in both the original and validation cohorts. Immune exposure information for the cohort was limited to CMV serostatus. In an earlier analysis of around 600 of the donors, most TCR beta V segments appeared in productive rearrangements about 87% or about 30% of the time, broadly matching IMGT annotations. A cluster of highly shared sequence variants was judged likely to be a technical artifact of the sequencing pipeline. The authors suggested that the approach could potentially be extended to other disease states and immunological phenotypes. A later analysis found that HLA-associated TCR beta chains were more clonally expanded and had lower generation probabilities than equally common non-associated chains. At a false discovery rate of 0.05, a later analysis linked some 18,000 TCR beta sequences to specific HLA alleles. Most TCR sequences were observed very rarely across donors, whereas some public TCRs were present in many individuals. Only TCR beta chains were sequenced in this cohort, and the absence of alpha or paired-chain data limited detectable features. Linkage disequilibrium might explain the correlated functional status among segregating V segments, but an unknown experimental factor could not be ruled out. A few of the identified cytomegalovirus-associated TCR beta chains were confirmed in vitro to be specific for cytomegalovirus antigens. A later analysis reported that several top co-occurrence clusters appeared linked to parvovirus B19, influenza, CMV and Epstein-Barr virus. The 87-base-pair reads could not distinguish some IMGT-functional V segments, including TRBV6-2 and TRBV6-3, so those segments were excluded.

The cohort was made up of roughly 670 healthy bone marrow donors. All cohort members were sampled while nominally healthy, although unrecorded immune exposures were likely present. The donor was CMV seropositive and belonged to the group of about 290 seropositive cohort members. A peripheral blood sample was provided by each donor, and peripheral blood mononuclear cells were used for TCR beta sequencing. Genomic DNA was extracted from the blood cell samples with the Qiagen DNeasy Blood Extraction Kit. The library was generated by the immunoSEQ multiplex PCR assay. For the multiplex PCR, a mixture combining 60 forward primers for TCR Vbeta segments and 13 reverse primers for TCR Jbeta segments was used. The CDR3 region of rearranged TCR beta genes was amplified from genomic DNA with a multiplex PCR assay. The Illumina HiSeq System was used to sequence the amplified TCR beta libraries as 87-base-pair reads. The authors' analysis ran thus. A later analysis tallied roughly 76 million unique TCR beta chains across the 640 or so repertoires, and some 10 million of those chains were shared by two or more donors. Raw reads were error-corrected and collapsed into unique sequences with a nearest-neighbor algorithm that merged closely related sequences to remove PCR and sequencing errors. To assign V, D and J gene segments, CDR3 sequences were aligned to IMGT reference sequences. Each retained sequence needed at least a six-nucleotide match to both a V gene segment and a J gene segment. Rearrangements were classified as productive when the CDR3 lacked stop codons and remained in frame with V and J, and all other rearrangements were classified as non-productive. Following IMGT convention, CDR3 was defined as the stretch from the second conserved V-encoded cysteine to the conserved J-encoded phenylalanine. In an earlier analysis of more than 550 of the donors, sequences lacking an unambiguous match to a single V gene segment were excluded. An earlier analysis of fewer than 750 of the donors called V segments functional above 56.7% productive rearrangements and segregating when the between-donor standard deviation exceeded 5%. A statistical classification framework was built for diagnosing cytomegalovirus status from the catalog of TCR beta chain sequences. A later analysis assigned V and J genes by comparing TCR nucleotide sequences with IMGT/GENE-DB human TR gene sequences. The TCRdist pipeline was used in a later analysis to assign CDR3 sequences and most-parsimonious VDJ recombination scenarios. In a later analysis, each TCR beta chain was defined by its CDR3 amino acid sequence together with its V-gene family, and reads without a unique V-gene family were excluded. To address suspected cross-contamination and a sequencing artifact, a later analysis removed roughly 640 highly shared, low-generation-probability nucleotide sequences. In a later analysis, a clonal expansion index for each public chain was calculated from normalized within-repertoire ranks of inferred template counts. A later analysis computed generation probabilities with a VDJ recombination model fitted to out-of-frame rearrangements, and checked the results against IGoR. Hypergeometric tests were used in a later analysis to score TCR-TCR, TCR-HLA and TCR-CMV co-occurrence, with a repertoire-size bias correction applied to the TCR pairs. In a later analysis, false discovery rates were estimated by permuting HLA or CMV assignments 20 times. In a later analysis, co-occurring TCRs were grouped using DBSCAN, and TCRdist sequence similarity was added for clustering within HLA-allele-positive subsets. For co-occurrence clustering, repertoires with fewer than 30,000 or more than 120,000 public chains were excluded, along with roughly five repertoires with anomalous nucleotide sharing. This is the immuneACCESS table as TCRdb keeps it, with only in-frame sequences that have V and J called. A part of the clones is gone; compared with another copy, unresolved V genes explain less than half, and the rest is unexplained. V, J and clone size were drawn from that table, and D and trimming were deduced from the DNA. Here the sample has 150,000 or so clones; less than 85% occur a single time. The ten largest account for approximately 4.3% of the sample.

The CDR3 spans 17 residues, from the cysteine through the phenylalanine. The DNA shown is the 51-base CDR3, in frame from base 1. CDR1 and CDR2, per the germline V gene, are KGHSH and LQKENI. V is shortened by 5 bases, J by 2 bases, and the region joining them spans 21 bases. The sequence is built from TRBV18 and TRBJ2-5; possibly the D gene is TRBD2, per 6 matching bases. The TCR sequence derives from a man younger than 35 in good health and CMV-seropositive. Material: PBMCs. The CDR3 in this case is CASSAINGGLGQETQYF. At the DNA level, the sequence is TGTGCCAGCTCAGCAATAAACGGGGGATTGGGGCAAGAGACCCAGTACTTC.